This TCR beta chain appears in the sequencing data of a study of blood T cell repertoires in COVID-19. Original processing methods: How many nucleated cells were present was estimated from reference gene primer amplification. The protocol was immunoSEQ multiplex PCR, while the TCRdb copy is restricted to in-frame clones and leaves out a portion. That table gives V, J and clone size, and the DNA gave D and trimming. The table has around 300,000 clones, 70% to 90% seen once. Germline CDR1 and CDR2: LGHDT and YNNKEL (reference sequence). CDR3 length: 16 residues. The ends were cut back, 4 bases at V and 1 base at J, with 16 bases in the middle.

This sequence was found in a woman aged 70-85 years with COVID-19, enrolled during active disease. This chain uses TRBV3-1 (or the pseudogene TRBV3-2) with TRBJ1-2, with D maybe TRBD1 (5 bases). Sequencing was performed on peripheral blood. CDR3 nucleotides: TGTGCCAGCAGCCGTGGGGGGGGAGGGCTTAACTATGGCTACACCTTC. It encodes CASSRGGGGLNYGYTF.